A selection of T cell receptor beta chains follows, all from one sample in a study of cytomegalovirus exposure and HLA in healthy donors. Libraries were prepared by immunoSEQ multiplex PCR; TCRdb keeps only in-frame clonotypes and omits some of them. The data show about 140,000 clones, about 75% seen once. Sequenced sample: PBMCs. Receptors were obtained from a man younger than 35 in good health and CMV-seropositive. CDR3s include the opening cysteine and the closing phenylalanine or tryptophan. The D gene is left open where the match is weak.

d_gene | v_gene | CDR3aa
TRBD1 | TRBV7-8 | CATSDRGNEQFF
NA | TRBV4-1 | CASRPVLQDPQGEQLF
TRBD1 | TRBV7-2 | CASSLAGGGETQYF
NA | TRBV15 | CATSRALASLGTDTQYF
NA | TRBV19 | CASSRELRRVTDTQYF
TRBD2 | TRBV5-1 | CASSLVVGGLEQFF
NA | TRBV7-3 | CASSLNGNYGYTF
NA | TRBV28 | CASQGAWGEKLFF
NA | TRBV30 | CAWITSGGEKLFF
TRBD2 | TRBV15 | CATSTFLPASGVLGETQYF
NA | TRBV5-6 | CASSFFSGGEAFF
NA | TRBV20-1 | CSAHWEYTQYF
NA | TRBV4-1 | CASSRSGETQYF
TRBD1 | TRBV2 | CASLRPGQGGADTQYF
TRBD1 | TRBV18 | CASSPRTGRNTGELFF
NA | TRBV4-1 | CASSQDRAYEQYF
TRBD1 | TRBV28 | CASLRSGGGQPQHF
NA | TRBV7-3 | CASSLISTSNEQFF
NA | TRBV6-1 | CASRPSVYEQYF
NA | TRBV18 | CASSPRENANYGYTF